This T cell receptor beta chain was sequenced for a study of T-cell memory formation after mild COVID-19. General study results and limits: Clones shrinking between day 15 and 85 showed a balanced CD4/CD8 split, and those that grew later tilted toward CD4+. Memory cells collected pre-infection included some clones that later responded, suggesting cross-reactive memory joined.

In this sample, this clonotype turned up a few times. What it binds is not known. Constant-segment primers served in 5'RACE that generated TCR alpha and TCR beta cDNA libraries bearing sample barcodes and UMIs. TCRdb re-called the 5' RACE reads through MiXCR, storing one row per CDR3 protein. This repertoire shows around 440,000 distinct CDR3 sequences, about 18% found once; its top ten account for around 12%. Germline loops: CDR1 MNHNY, CDR2 SVGAGI (reference sequence). The CDR3 extends over 14 amino acids. With 6 bases removed from V and 1 base from J, the gap between germline ends came to 13 bases.

This sequence originates from an adult woman who had mild COVID-19 (a few samples of this study predate the infection). Cell type and time point are not known. This chain connects TRBV6-6 to TRBJ2-7; TRBD1 or TRBD2 may be the D gene (6 bases each). Sample: PBMCs or a T cell subset sorted from them (not recorded which). The CDR3 is CASSEGGPSYEQYF. The CDR3 DNA is TGTGCCAGCAGCGAAGGGGGGCCGTCCTACGAGCAGTACTTC.